This T cell receptor (beta chain) was sequenced during a study of CD8 T cells in Susac syndrome. Reverse transcription of roughly 0.5 to 1 ug RNA was carried out with random hexamers. One entry per CDR3 protein results from TCRdb running MiXCR on the immunoSEQ multiplex PCR reads. The sample includes under 200,000 distinct CDR3 sequences, 75% to 95% of them seen just once. The sequence came from a human donor with Susac syndrome. The specimen was CD4+ T cells from PBMCs.

For the CDR3, the DNA is TGTGCCAGCAGTTCCTCCCTACAGGGCCTTTCATTCGAGCAGTACTTC. Translation gives CASSSSLQGLSFEQYF. The chain carries TRBV27 and TRBJ2-7; TRBD1 might be the D (6 bases). V lost 4 bases and J 6 bases, leaving 22 bases between the germline ends. Looked up from germline, CDR1 is MNHEY and CDR2 is SMNVEV (reference sequence). The length of the CDR3 is 16 residues.